Below are 5 T cell receptor beta chains sequenced from a single sample in a study of blood T cells in healthy people across ages. For the second PCR, which ran for roughly 6 to 12 cycles, a sample-barcoded 5' primer and a J-beta primer mix were used. Each CDR3 protein gets one entry after TCRdb re-called the 5' RACE reads with MiXCR. The data hold 650,000 to 800,000 distinct CDR3 sequences, with under 65% observed a single time. The sequenced sample consisted of blood. The receptors derive from a woman at least 80 years old in good health.

Many counts were recorded for this clonotype. The rearrangement uses TRBV5-6 and TRBJ2-4; no clear D. This CDR3 is 15 amino acids long. CDR1 and CDR2 from the germline V gene are SGHDT and YYEEEE. Trimming cost V 3 bases and J 8 bases, with 18 bases left between them. The CDR3 region has the DNA TGTGCCAGCAGCTCTAACCAACTCAGACCCGACATTCAGTACTTC. Translating it yields CASSSNQLRPDIQYF.

This clonotype was detected ten times or more. The rearrangement uses TRBV5-1 and TRBJ2-5; D gene uncertain. CDR1 and CDR2 (germline): SGHRS, YFSETQ. V lost 2 bases and J 0 bases, leaving 2 bases between the germline ends. The CDR3 spans 12 residues. The CDR3 DNA reads TGCGCCAGCAGCTTTGACCAAGAGACCCAGTACTTC. Protein product: CASSFDQETQYF.

The sample holds many counts of this clonotype. The chain uses TRBV12-3 or TRBV12-4 and TRBJ2-4; possible D gene TRBD2, 5 bases. Deletions cut 5 bases from V and 1 base from J, with 12 bases between. The CDR3 totals 15 residues. This chain's CDR3 is CASSPRSGAKNIQYF. The CDR3, as DNA: TGTGCCAGCAGTCCCAGGTCGGGGGCCAAAAACATTCAGTACTTC.

The chain employs TRBV20-1 and TRBJ2-4; 7 positions agree with TRBD1. J was trimmed by 0 bases and V by 5 bases; bases with no gene match: 4. This CDR3 has 14 amino acids. The germline V gene encodes CDR1 DFQATT and CDR2 SNEGSKA (reference sequence). CDR3 in amino acids: CSAGQVSAKNIQYF. Written as DNA, the CDR3 is TGCAGTGCTGGACAGGTTTCAGCCAAAAACATTCAGTACTTC.

The chain joins TRBV7-3 to TRBJ2-5; 9 positions agree with TRBD2. V dropped 5 bases and J dropped 5; count of bases not matched to a gene: 3. This CDR3 contains 13 residues. CDR1 SGHTA and CDR2 FQGTGA come from the germline V gene. The CDR3 bases are TGTGCCAGCAGCAGAGGGACTAGCGAGACCCAGTACTTC. It codes for CASSRGTSETQYF. The full variable domain, in which reference TRBV7-3 and TRBJ2-5 provide the parts outside the CDR3, is GAGVSQTPSNKVTEKGKYVELRCDPISGHTALYWYRQSLGQGPEFLIYFQGTGAADDSGLPNDRFFAVRPEGSVSTLKIQRTERGDSAVYLCASSRGTSETQYFGPGTRLLVL.